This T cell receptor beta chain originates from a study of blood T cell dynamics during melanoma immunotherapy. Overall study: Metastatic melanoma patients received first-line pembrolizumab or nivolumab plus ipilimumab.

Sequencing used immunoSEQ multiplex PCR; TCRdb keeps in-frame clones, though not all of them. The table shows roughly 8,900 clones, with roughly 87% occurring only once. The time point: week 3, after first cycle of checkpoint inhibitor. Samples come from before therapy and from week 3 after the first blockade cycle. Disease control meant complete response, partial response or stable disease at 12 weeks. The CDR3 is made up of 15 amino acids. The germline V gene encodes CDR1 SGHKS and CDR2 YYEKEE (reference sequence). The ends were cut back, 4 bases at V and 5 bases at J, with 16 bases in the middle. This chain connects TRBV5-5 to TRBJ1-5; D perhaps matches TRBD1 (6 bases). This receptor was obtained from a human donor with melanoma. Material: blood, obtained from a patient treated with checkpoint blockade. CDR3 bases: TGTGCCAGCAGCCCCTCGTCAGGGGCAGATCAGCCCCAGCATTTT. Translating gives CASSPSSGADQPQHF.